This T cell receptor (beta chain) appears in the sequencing data of a study of post-analysis software for immune sequencing data. The overall study: Included courses were relapsing-remitting and secondary progressive multiple sclerosis; progressive-relapsing multiple sclerosis was also included. Whole-study results and caveats: Versus controls, multiple sclerosis patients showed significantly lower diversity (normalized Chao1). Batch-mates among the samples co-clustered strongly by F measure. Relative to controls, patients had five TRBV segments at higher frequency, with TRBV5-6, TRBV5-1 and TRBV20-1 among these.

This clonotype was detected once. Antigen unknown. Germline-derived CDR1 and CDR2 are SEHNR and FQNEAQ (reference sequence). CDR3 length: 15 amino acids. Trimming cost V 1 base and J 4 bases, with 11 bases left between them. Unique molecular identifiers were built into the TCR beta cDNA libraries. Yield was around 500,000 cDNA molecules from around 1 to 10 million T cells. Each CDR3 protein gets one entry after TCRdb re-called the PCR reads with MiXCR. The sample lists around 770,000 distinct CDR3 sequences; more than 45% were seen once. The V and J genes are TRBV7-9 and TRBJ1-5; D uncertain. The sample consisted of blood. This sequence was found in a girl under 18 with multiple sclerosis. CDR3 protein: CASSLGVGNNQPQHF. In DNA form, the CDR3 reads TGTGCCAGCAGCTTAGGGGTAGGGAATAATCAGCCCCAGCATTTT. The full variable domain, with the rest looked up from reference TRBV7-9 and TRBJ1-5, is DTGVSQNPRHKITKRGQNVTFRCDPISEHNRLYWYRQTLGQGPEFLTYFQNEAQLEKSRLLSDRFSAERPKGSFSTLEIQRTEQGDSAMYLCASSLGVGNNQPQHFGDGTRLSIL.